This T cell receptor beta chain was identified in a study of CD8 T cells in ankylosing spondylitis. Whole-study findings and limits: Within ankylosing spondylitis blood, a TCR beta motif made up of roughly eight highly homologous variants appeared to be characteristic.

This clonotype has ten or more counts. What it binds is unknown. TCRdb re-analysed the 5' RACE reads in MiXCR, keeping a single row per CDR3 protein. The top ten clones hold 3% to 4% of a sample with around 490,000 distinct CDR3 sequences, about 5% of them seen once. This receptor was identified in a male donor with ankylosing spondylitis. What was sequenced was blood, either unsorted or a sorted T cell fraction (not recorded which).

The chain's CDR3 is CSGGVIGSYNEQFF. CDR3 DNA sequence: TGCTCAGGGGGAGTCATAGGGTCCTACAATGAGCAGTTCTTC. The chain combines TRBV29-1 with TRBJ2-1; the match to TRBD1 covers 7 bases. CDR3 length: 14 amino acids. Germline V gene data show CDR1 as SQVTM and CDR2 as ANQGSEA.